The 9 T cell receptor beta chains below were found in one sample sequenced in a study of beta chain features in type 1 diabetes (dated by TCRdb to 2017 to 2018). The receptor library was made with the immunoSEQ multiplex PCR assay. The High Capacity cDNA Reverse Transcription Kit was used to reverse transcribe all of the isolated RNA, meaning that expressed TCRB transcripts were what got sequenced. TCRdb took this table from immuneACCESS and kept in-frame rearrangements with V and J called. Such tables lack part of the clones; where checked against another copy, unresolved V genes explain under half of the gap, and the rest is unexplained. Across this sample there are around 250,000 clones, with roughly 15% seen only once. Of the sample, approximately 0.024% is held by the ten largest clones. The specimen sequenced was naive CD4+ T cells from blood. According to the study, the label for this sample's cell subset or site signals: true naive CD4+ T cells. The receptors were gathered from a woman between 40 and 55 years old in good health.

This clone was seen only a few times. V usage is TRBV5-1 and J usage is TRBJ2-7, with 7 bases that match TRBD1. Germline V lookup: CDR1 SGHRS, CDR2 YFSETQ. This CDR3 comprises 15 residues. The V and J ends lost 3 bases and 0 bases, in that order; junction bases with no gene match: 6. In nucleotides, the CDR3 is TGCGCCAGCAGCTACTCCCAGGGGGACTCCTACGAGCAGTACTTC. It codes for CASSYSQGDSYEQYF.

This clone was seen only a few times. The V and J genes are TRBV21-1 and TRBJ1-2; the listed D gene, TRBD1, was not tested against the DNA. TRBV21-1 is flagged as a pseudogene. CDR3 length: 15 residues. CDR3 region: CASSKGYRVNYGYTF. Written as DNA, the CDR3 is TGTGCCAGCAGCAAAGGGTACAGGGTGAACTATGGCTACACCTTC.

The chain uses TRBV4-3 and TRBJ1-3; 8 bases agree with TRBD1. V shed 2 bases and J 0 bases; nucleotides not matched to a gene: 12. Per the germline V gene, CDR1 is LGHNA and CDR2 is YSLEER. This CDR3 spans 19 amino acids. CDR3 bases: TGCGCCAGCAGCCAAAAGGGGGTGGGACAGGAGAGCTCTGGAAACACCATATATTTT. It codes for CASSQKGVGQESSGNTIYF.

The rearrangement links TRBV5-1 to TRBJ2-5, with a tentative D call TRBD1 (7 bases). V was pared by 1 base and J by 2 bases, with 12 bases between. This CDR3 spans 15 amino acids. The germline V gene has CDR1 SGHRS and CDR2 YFSETQ. CDR3 in DNA: TGCGCCAGCAGCTTGAGGCAGGGGGGTCAAGAGACCCAGTACTTC. This gives the protein CASSLRQGGQETQYF.

The rearrangement links TRBV6-5 to TRBJ1-5; D uncertain. Germline V gene sequence: CDR1 MNHEY, CDR2 SVGAGI. V was pared by 10 bases and J by 0 bases, with 16 bases between. CDR3 length equals 15 residues. CDR3 sequence (DNA): TGTGCCACTTGTGAGGCGGGATATAGCAATCAGCCCCAGCATTTT. Translation gives CATCEAGYSNQPQHF.

This clone appeared a few times. The chain joins TRBV6-5 to TRBJ1-1; tentative D call: TRBD1 (5 bases). The germline V gene has CDR1 MNHEY and CDR2 SVGAGI. The CDR3 covers 12 residues. Trimming took off 10 bases at V and 5 bases at J, with 14 bases between the two ends. The CDR3 bases are TGTGCCACCCGGGGGAGGAAAACTGAAGCTTTCTTT. Residues: CATRGRKTEAFF.

This clone appeared many times. V usage is TRBV7-9 and J usage is TRBJ2-1, with a weak D call TRBD2 (6 bases). Looked up from germline, CDR1 is SEHNR and CDR2 is FQNEAQ (reference sequence). V was cut by 5 bases and J by 7 bases, with 15 bases left in between. The CDR3 spans 14 residues. The CDR3 is CASSPTREVNEQFF. The DNA of the CDR3 is TGTGCCAGCAGCCCCACCAGGGAGGTAAATGAGCAGTTCTTC.

This clone was counted only a few times. This rearrangement joins TRBV5-1 to TRBJ1-5, with D hard to call. CDR3 length: 14 residues. Germline lookup yields CDR1 SGHRS and CDR2 YFSETQ. The V gene lost 3 bases and the J gene lost 6 bases, with 13 bases spanning the gap. Here the CDR3 DNA reads TGCGCCAGCAGCTCCATCGGCGGTGGTCAGCCCCAGCATTTT. Its protein product is CASSSIGGGQPQHF.

This clone appeared a few times. The V call is TRBV7-8, the J call TRBJ1-1, with D maybe TRBD1 (6 bases). This CDR3 has 15 amino acids. V was pared by 5 bases and J by 1 base, with 14 bases between. Germline loops: CDR1 SGHVS, CDR2 FQNEAQ. The CDR3 sequence is CASSPIRGANTEAFF. DNA for the CDR3: TGTGCCAGCAGCCCCATACGGGGGGCGAACACTGAAGCTTTCTTT. Full variable domain (outside the CDR3, taken from reference TRBV7-8 and TRBJ1-1): GAGVSQSPRYKVAKRGQDVALRCDPISGHVSLFWYQQALGQGPEFLTYFQNEAQLDKSGLPSDRFFAERPEGSVSTLKIQRTQQEDSAVYLCASSPIRGANTEAFFGQGTRLTVV.